The clone carrying this T cell receptor (beta chain) came up a few times. The antigen is not known. The record originates from a study of CD8+CD57+ T cells in acquired aplastic anemia. About the study: Sorted CD4+ and CD8+ cells yielded DNA averaging about 3.1 ug. Healthy donors averaged around 11 million reads for CD4+ cells.

Findings and limits, study-wide: Patients and controls were not found to differ significantly in CD8+ Simpson's diversity.

Template material for TCR beta VDJ and CDR3 profiling consisted of genomic DNA. A single record per CDR3 protein comes from TCRdb applying MiXCR to the reads. The sample has about 210,000 distinct CDR3 sequences; roughly 33% are singletons. Sequenced material: sorted CD4+, CD8+, or CD8+CD57+ T cells (not recorded which) from PBMCs. This receptor was identified in a human donor in good health, serving as a control.

The CDR3, as DNA: TGTGCCAGCAGTCTCAACGGACAGGGAGCGCCCGGCTACACCTTC. Translated, it gives CASSLNGQGAPGYTF. This chain links TRBV27 with TRBJ1-2; 8 bases agree with TRBD1. The CDR3 is 15 amino acids. V lost 5 bases to trimming and J lost 8 bases; unmatched junction nucleotides: 13. Per the germline V gene, CDR1 is MNHEY and CDR2 is SMNVEV (reference sequence).